Presented here are 7 T cell receptor beta chains from one specimen sequenced in a study of blood T cell repertoires in COVID-19. TCRdb's table, derived via immunoSEQ multiplex PCR, lists solely in-frame clones and lacks some. The sample contains just under 350,000 clones, around nine tenths of which appear only once. The sample comprised peripheral blood. The source is a woman aged 70 to 79 with COVID-19, enrolled during active disease.

This clone was picked up one time. The CDR3 sequence is CATSDLVQGADNEQFF. CDR3 coding DNA: TGTGCCACCAGTGATTTGGTACAGGGGGCGGACAATGAGCAGTTCTTC. The V call is TRBV24-1, the J call TRBJ2-1, with 9 bases identical to TRBD1. Losses at the gene ends were 0 bases for V and 5 bases for J; bases not matched to a gene: 4. The CDR3 has 16 amino acids. In germline, CDR1 is KGHDR, CDR2 SFDVKD.

The rearrangement uses TRBV2 and TRBJ1-3, with TRBD1 identical over 7 bases. V was pared by 3 bases and J by 7 bases, with 3 bases of the junction left unmatched. The CDR3 spans 13 residues. Looked up from germline, CDR1 is SNHLY and CDR2 is FYNNEI. This CDR3 is CASSDQTGNTIYF. CDR3 bases: TGTGCCAGCAGTGATCAGACAGGGAACACCATATATTTT.

The V and J genes are TRBV7-9 and TRBJ1-2; D unclear. CDR1 is SEHNR, CDR2 FQNEAQ, per germline (reference sequence). CDR3 length: 16 residues. Between the trimmed V and J ends, which lost 0 bases and 3 bases, there was a span of 14 bases. This chain's CDR3 is CASSLAGGNEYYGYTF. CDR3 nucleotide sequence: TGTGCCAGCAGCTTAGCAGGAGGGAATGAGTACTATGGCTACACCTTC.

The chain combines TRBV24-1 with TRBJ1-1; weak D call: TRBD1 (6 bases). Germline V CDR1 and CDR2: KGHDR, SFDVKD. CDR3 length equals 13 residues. The germline V and J ends were trimmed by 7 bases and 4 bases, with 12 bases remaining between them. The CDR3 loop is CATSQRGSTEAFF. CDR3 DNA sequence: TGTGCCACCAGCCAAAGGGGGAGCACTGAAGCTTTCTTT.

This clone showed up just a few times. The genes are TRBV5-6 and TRBJ1-2; 8 nucleotides line up with TRBD1. The V segment lost 4 bases and the J segment 8 bases; nucleotides outside the gene matches: 13. The CDR3 runs to 15 residues. Per germline, CDR1 SGHDT and CDR2 YYEEEE. The CDR3 coding sequence is TGTGCCAGCAGCACCGGACAGGGTTTTTCAGGGGGCTACACCTTC. This gives the protein CASSTGQGFSGGYTF.

This rearrangement joins TRBV5-1 to TRBJ2-3; 9 nucleotides agree with TRBD2. The CDR3 contains 15 residues. V was clipped by 0 bases and J by 2 bases; unmatched bases: 1. Germline CDR1 and CDR2: SGHRS and YFSETQ. In nucleotides, the CDR3 is TGCGCCAGCAGCTTGGGGACTAGCGCCACAGATACGCAGTATTTT. Translated: CASSLGTSATDTQYF.

The chain employs TRBV2 and TRBJ1-1; a possible D gene is TRBD1 (6 bases). The CDR3 contains 15 residues. CDR1 and CDR2 from the germline V gene are SNHLY and FYNNEI. Trimming pared 6 bases from V and 2 bases from J, leaving 16 bases between. The CDR3 nucleotides are TGTGCCAGCAGCCGATTACAGGGTGTTAACACTGAAGCTTTCTTT. Its protein product is CASSRLQGVNTEAFF.